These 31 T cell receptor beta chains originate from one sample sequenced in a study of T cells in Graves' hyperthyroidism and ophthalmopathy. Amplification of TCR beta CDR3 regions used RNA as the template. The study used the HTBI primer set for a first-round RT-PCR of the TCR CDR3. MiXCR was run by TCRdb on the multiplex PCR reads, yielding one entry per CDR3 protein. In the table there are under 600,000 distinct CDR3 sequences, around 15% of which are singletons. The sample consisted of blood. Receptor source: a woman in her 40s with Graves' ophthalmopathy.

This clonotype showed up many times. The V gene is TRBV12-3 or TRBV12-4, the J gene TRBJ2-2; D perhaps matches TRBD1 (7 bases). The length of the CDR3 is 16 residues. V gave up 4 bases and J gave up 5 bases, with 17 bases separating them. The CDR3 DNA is TGTGCCAGCAGTTCAAGGGGGCGGGGAACGACCGGGGAGCTGTTTTTT. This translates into CASSSRGRGTTGELFF.

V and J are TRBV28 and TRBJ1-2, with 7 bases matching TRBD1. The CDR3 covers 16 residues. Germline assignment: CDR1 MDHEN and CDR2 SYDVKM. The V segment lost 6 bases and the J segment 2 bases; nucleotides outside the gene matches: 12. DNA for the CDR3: TGTGCCAGCAGCAGGGACAGCCGGCCCCTAAACTATGGCTACACCTTC. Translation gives CASSRDSRPLNYGYTF.

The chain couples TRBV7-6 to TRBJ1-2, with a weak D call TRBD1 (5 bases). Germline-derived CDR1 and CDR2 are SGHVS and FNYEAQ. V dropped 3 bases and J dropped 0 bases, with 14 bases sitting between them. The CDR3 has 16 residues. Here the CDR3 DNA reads TGTGCCAGCAGCTTCCCTGGGGGACTAGCTAACTATGGCTACACCTTC. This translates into CASSFPGGLANYGYTF. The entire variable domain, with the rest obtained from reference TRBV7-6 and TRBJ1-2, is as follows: GAGVSQSPRYKVTKRGQDVALRCDPISGHVSLYWYRQALGQGPEFLTYFNYEAQQDKSGLPNDRFSAERPEGSISTLTIQRTEQRDSAMYRCASSFPGGLANYGYTFGSGTRLTVV.

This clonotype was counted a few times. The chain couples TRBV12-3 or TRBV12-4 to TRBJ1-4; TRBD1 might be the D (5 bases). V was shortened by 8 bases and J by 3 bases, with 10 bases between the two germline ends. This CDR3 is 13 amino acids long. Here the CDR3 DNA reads TGTGCCAGCTTACAGGTTTCTAATGAAAAACTGTTTTTT. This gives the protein CASLQVSNEKLFF.

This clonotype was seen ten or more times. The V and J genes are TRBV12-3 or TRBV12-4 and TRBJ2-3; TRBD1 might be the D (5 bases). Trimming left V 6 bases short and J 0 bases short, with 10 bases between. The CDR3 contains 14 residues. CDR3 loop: CASSPGISTDTQYF. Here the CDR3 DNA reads TGTGCCAGCAGCCCAGGGATTAGCACAGATACGCAGTATTTT.

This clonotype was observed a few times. CDR3 DNA sequence: TGCGGGGGAGTTCAGACCTTCTACAATGAGCAGTTCTTC. Encoded protein: CGGVQTFYNEQFF. The chain links TRBV29-1 to TRBJ2-1; the D call may be TRBD1 or TRBD2 (5 bases each). In germline, CDR1 is SQVTM, CDR2 ANQGSEA. CDR3 length: 13 residues.

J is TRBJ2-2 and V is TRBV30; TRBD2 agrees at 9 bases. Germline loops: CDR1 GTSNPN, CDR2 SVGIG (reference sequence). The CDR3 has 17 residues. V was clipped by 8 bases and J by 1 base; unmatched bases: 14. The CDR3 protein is CARGRAGGPKNTGELFF. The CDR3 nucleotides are TGTGCCCGGGGTAGGGCGGGAGGGCCGAAGAACACCGGGGAGCTGTTTTTT.

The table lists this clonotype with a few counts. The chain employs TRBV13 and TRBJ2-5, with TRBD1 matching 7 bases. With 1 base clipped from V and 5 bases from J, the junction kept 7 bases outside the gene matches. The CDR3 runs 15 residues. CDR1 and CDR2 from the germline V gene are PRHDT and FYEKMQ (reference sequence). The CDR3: CASSLEAGGSETQYF. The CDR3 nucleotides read TGTGCCAGCAGCTTAGAGGCAGGGGGTAGTGAGACCCAGTACTTC.

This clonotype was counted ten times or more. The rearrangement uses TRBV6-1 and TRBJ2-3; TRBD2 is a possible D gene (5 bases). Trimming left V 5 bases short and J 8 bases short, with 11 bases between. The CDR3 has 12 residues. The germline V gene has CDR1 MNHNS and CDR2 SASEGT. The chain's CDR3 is CASSQPAGTQYF. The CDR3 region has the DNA TGTGCCAGCAGTCAACCGGCGGGTACGCAGTATTTT.

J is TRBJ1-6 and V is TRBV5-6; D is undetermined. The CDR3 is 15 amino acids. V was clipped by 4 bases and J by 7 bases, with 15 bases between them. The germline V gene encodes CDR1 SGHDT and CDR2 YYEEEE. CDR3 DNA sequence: TGTGCCAGCAGCCCTAGTCGGAGGGTAAATTCACCCCTCCACTTT. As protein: CASSPSRRVNSPLHF.

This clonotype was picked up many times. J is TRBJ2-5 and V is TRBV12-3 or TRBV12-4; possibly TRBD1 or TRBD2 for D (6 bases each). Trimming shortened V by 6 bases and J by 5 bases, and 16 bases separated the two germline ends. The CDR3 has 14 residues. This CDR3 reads CASRDGGQGETQYF. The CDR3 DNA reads TGTGCCAGCAGAGACGGGGGCCAGGGGGAGACCCAGTACTTC.

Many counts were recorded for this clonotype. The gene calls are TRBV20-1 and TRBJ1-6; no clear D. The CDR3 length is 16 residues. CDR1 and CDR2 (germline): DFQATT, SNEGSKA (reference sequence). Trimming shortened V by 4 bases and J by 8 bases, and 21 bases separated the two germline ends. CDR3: CSAKTPGGGPDSPLHF. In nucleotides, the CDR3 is TGCAGTGCTAAGACTCCGGGAGGAGGGCCAGATTCACCCCTCCACTTT.

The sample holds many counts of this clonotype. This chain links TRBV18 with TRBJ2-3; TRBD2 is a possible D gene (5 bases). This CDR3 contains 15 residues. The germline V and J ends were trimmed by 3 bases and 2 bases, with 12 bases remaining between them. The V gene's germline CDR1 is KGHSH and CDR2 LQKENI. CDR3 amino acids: CASSPNGETTDTQYF. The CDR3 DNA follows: TGTGCCAGCTCACCGAACGGGGAAACCACAGATACGCAGTATTTT.

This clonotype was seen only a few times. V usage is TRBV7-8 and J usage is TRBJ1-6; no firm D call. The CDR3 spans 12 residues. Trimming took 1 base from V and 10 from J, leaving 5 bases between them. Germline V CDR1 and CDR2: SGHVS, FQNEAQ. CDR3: CASSLGESPLHF. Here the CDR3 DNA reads TGTGCCAGCAGCTTAGGCGAATCACCCCTCCACTTT.

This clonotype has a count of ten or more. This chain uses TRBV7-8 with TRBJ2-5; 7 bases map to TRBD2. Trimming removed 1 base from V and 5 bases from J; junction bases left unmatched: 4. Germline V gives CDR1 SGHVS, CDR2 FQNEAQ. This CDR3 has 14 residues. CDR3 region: CASSLELAMETQYF. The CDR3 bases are TGTGCCAGCAGCTTAGAACTAGCGATGGAGACCCAGTACTTC.

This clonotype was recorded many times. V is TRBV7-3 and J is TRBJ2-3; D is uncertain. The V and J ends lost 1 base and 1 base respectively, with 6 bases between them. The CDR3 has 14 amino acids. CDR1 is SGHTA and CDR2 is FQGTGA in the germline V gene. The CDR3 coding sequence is TGTGCCAGCAGCTTAAGTCCACGCACAGATACGCAGTATTTT. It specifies CASSLSPRTDTQYF.

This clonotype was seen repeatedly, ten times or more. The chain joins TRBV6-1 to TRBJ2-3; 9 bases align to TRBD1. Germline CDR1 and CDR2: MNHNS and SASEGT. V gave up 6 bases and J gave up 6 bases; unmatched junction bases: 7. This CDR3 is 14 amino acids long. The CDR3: CASSKKQGADTQYF. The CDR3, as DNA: TGTGCCAGCAGCAAAAAACAGGGGGCGGATACGCAGTATTTT.

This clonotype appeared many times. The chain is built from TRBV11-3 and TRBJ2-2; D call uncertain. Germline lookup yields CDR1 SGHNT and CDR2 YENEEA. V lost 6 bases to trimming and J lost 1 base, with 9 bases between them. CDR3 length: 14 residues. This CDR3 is CASRKGQNTGELFF. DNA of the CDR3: TGTGCCAGCAGAAAAGGTCAGAACACCGGGGAGCTGTTTTTT.

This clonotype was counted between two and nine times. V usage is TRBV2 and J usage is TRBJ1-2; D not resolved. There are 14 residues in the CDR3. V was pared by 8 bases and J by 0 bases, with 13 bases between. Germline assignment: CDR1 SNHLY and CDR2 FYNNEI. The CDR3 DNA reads TGTGCCAGCGCCCGGGAGTTAGCTAACTATGGCTACACCTTC. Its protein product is CASARELANYGYTF.

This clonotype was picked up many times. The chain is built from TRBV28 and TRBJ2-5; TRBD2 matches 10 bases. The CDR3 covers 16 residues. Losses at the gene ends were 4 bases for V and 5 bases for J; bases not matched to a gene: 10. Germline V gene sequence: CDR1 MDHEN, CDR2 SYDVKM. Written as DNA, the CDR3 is TGTGCCAGCAGTTCACACCTAGCGGGAGTTGGGGAGACCCAGTACTTC. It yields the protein CASSSHLAGVGETQYF.

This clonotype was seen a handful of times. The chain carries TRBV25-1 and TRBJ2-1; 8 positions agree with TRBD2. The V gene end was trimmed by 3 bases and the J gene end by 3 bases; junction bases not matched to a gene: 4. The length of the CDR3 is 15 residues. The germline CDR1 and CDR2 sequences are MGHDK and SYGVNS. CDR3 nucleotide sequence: TGTGCCAGCAGTGAGCCAGCGGGGGTCTACAATGAGCAGTTCTTC. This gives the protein CASSEPAGVYNEQFF.

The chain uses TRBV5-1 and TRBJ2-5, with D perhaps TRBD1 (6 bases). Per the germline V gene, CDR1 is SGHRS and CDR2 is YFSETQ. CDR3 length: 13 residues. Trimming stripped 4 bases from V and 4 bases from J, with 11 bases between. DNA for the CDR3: TGCGCCAGCAGCAGGGGACACGGAGAGACCCAGTACTTC. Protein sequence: CASSRGHGETQYF. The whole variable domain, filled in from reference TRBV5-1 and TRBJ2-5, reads KAGVTQTPRYLIKTRGQQVTLSCSPISGHRSVSWYQQTPGQGLQFLFEYFSETQRNKGNFPGRFSGRQFSNSRSEMNVSTLELGDSALYLCASSRGHGETQYFGPGTRLLVL.

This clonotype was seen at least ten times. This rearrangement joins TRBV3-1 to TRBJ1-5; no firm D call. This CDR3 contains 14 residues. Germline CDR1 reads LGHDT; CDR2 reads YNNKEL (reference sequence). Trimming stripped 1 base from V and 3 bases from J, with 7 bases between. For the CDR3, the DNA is TGTGCCAGCAGCCAAGGGACCCTCAATCAGCCCCAGCATTTT. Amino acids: CASSQGTLNQPQHF.

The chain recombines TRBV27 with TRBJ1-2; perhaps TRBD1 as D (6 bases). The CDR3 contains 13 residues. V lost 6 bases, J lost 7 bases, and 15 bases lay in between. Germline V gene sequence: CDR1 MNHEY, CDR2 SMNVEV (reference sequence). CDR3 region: CASRGAGGGGYTF. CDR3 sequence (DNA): TGTGCCAGCAGAGGAGCGGGGGGCGGTGGCTACACCTTC.

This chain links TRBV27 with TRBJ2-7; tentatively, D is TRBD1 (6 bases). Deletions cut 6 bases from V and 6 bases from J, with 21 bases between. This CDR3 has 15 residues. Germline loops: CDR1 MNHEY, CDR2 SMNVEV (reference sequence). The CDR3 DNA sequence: TGTGCCAGCAGGGGTGGACAGACGCCTTTGGCCGAGCAGTACTTC. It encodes CASRGGQTPLAEQYF.

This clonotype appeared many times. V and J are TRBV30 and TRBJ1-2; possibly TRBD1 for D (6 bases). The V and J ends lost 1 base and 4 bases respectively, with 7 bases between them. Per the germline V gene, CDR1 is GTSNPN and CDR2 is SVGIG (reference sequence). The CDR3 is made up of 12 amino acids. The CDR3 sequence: CAWSEQGYGYTF. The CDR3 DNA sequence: TGTGCCTGGAGTGAACAGGGCTATGGCTACACCTTC.

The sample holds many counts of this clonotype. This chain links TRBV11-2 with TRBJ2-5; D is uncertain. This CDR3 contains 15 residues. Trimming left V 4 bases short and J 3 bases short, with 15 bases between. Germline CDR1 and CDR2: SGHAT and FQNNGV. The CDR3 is CASSSIHNSKETQYF. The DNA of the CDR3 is TGTGCCAGCAGCTCCATCCACAATAGTAAAGAGACCCAGTACTTC.

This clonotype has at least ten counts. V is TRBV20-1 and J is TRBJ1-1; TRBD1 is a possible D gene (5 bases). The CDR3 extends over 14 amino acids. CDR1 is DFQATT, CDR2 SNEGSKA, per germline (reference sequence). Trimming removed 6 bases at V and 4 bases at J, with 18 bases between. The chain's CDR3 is CSAKEVYRPTEAFF. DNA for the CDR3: TGCAGTGCCAAAGAAGTTTACAGGCCCACTGAAGCTTTCTTT.

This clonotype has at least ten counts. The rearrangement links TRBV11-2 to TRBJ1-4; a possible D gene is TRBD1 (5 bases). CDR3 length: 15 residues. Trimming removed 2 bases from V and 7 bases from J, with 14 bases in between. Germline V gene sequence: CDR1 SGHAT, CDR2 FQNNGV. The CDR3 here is CASSLQGPVREKLFF. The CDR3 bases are TGTGCCAGCAGCTTACAGGGCCCGGTCCGTGAAAAACTGTTTTTT.

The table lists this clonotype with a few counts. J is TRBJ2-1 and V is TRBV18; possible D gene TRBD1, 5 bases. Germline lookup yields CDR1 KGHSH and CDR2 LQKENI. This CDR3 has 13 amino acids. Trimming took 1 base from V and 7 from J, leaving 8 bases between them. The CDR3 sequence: CASSPQGSNEQFF. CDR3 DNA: TGTGCCAGCTCACCACAGGGGTCGAATGAGCAGTTCTTC.

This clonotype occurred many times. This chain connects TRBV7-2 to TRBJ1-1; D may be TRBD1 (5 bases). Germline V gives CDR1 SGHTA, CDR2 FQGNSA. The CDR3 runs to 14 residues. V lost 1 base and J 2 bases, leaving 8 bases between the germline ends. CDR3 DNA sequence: TGTGCCAGCAGCTTAGAACAGGCTAACACTGAAGCTTTCTTT. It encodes CASSLEQANTEAFF.